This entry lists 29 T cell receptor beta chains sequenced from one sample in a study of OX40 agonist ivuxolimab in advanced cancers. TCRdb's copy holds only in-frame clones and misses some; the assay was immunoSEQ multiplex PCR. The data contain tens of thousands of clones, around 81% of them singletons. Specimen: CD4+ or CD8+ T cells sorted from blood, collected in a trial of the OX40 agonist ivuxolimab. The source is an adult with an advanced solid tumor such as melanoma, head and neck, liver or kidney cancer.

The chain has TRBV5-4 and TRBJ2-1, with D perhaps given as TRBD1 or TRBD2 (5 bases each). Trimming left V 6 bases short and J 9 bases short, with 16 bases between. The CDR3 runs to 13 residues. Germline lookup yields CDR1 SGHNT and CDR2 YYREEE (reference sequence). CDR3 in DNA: TGTGCCAGCACCGGGGACGGAGGAGGTGAGCAGTTCTTC. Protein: CASTGDGGGEQFF.

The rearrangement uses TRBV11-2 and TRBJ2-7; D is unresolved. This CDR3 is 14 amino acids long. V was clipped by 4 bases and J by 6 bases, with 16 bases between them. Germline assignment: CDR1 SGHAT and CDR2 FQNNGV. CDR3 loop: CASSSLASESEQYF. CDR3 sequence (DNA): TGTGCCAGCAGCTCCCTCGCCAGTGAGTCCGAGCAGTACTTC.

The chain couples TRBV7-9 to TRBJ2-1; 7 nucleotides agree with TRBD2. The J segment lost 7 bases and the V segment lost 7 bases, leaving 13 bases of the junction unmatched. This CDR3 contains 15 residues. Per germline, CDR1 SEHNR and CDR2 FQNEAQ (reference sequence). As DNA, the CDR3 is TGTGCCAGCACCAAACCGGGAGGTAGTTGGAATGAGCAGTTCTTC. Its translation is CASTKPGGSWNEQFF.

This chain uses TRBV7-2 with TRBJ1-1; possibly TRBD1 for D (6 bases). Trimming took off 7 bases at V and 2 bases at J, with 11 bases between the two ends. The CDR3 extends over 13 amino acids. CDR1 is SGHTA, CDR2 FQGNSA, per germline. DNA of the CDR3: TGTGCCAGCACTATCAGGGGAAACACTGAAGCTTTCTTT. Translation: CASTIRGNTEAFF. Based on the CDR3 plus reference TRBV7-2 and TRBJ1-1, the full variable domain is GAGVSQSPSNKVTEKGKDVELRCDPISGHTALYWYRQSLGQGLEFLIYFQGNSAPDKSGLPSDRFSAERTGGSVSTLTIQRTQQEDSAVYLCASTIRGNTEAFFGQGTRLTVV.

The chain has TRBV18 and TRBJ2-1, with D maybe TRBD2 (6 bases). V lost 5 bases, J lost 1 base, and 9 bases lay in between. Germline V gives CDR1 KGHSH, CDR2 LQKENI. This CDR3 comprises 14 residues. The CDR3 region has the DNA TGTGCCAGCTCAGATCGGGGGTCCTACAATGAGCAGTTCTTC. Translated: CASSDRGSYNEQFF.

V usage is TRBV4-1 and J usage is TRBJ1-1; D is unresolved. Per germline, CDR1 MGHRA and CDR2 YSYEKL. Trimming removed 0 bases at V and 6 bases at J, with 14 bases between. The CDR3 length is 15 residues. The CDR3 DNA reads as TGCGCCAGCAGCCAAGATCCTCCGGGGAGGGCTGAAGCTTTCTTT. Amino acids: CASSQDPPGRAEAFF.

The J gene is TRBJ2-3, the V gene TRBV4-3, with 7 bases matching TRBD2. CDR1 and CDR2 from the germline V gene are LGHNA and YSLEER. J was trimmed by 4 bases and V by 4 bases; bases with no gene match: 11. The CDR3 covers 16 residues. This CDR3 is CASSPNNGGSSDTQYF. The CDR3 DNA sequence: TGCGCCAGCAGCCCGAACAATGGCGGGAGCTCAGATACGCAGTATTTT.

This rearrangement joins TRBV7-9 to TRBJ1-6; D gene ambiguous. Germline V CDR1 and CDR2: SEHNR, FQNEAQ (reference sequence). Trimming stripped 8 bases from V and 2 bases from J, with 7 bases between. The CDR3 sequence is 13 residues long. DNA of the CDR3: TGTGCCAGCCGTGCTCCCTATAATTCACCCCTCCACTTT. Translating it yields CASRAPYNSPLHF.

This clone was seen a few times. CDR3 sequence: CASSLRQTYGGELFF. CDR3 coding DNA: TGTGCCAGCAGCTTGAGACAGACCTACGGCGGGGAGCTGTTTTTT. This rearrangement joins TRBV5-6 to TRBJ2-2, with D perhaps matching TRBD1 (5 bases). Germline CDR1 SGHDT, CDR2 YYEEEE. The CDR3 length is 15 residues. V was shortened by 1 base and J by 7 bases, with 14 bases between the two germline ends.

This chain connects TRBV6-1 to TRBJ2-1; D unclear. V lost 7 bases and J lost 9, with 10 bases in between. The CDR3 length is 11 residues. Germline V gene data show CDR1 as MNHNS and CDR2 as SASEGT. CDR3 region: CASMYGPEQFF. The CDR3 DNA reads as TGTGCCAGCATGTACGGTCCTGAGCAGTTCTTC.

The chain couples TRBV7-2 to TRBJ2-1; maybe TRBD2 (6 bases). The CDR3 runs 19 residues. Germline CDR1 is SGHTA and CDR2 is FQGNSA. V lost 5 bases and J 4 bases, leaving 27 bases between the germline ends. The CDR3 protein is CASSEWDFPSYNRYNEQFF. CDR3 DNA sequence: TGTGCCAGCAGCGAATGGGACTTCCCCTCATACAATAGATACAATGAGCAGTTCTTC.

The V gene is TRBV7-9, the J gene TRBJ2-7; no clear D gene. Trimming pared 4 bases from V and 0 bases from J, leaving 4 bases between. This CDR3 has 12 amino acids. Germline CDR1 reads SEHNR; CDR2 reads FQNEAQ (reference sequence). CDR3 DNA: TGTGCCAGCAGCTCCACCTCCTACGAGCAGTACTTC. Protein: CASSSTSYEQYF.

The CDR3 DNA is TGTGCCAGCAGTGAAGCCCCTAGCGGGAGTCCCTACGAGCAGTACTTC. The encoded protein is CASSEAPSGSPYEQYF. The chain recombines TRBV6-1 with TRBJ2-7; 10 bases are a match to TRBD2. Germline CDR1 reads MNHNS; CDR2 reads SASEGT. The CDR3 sequence is 16 residues long. After removal of 0 bases from V and 2 bases from J, the junction contained 4 bases not matched to a gene.

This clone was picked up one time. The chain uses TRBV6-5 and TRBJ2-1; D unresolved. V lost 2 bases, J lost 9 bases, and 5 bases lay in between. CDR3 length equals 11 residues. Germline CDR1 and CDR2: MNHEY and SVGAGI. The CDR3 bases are TGTGCCAGCAGTTACGGTATTGAGCAGTTCTTC. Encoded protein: CASSYGIEQFF.

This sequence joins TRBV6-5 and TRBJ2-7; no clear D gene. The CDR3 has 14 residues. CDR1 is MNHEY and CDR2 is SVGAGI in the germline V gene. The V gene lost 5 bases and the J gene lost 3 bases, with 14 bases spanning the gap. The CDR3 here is CASSTQVGDYEQYF. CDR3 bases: TGTGCCAGCAGTACCCAAGTTGGAGACTACGAGCAGTACTTC.

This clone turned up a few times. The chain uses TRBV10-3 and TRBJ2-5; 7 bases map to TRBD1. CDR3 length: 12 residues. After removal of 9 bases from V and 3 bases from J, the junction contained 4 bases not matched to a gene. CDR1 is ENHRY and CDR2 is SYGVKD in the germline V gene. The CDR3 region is CAIGTEKETQYF. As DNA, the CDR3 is TGTGCCATAGGGACAGAAAAAGAGACCCAGTACTTC.

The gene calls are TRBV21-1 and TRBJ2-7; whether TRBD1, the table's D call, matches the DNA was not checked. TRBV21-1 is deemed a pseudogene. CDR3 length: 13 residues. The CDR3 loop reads CASRHRDEYEQYV. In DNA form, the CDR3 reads TGTGCCAGCAGACACAGGGACGAATACGAGCAGTACGTC.

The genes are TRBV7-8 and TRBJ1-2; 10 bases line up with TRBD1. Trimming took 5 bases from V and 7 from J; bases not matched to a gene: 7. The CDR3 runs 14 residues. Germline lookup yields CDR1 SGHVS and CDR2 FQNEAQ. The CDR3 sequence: CASSPGQGLAGYTF. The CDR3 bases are TGTGCCAGCAGCCCGGGACAGGGGTTGGCTGGCTACACCTTC.

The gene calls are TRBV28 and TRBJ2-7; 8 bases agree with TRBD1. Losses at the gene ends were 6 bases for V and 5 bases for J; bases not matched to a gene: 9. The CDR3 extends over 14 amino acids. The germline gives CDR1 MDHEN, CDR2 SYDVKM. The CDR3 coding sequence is TGTGCCAGCAGCTCCGTAGACAGGGGTCACGAGCAGTACTTC. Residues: CASSSVDRGHEQYF.

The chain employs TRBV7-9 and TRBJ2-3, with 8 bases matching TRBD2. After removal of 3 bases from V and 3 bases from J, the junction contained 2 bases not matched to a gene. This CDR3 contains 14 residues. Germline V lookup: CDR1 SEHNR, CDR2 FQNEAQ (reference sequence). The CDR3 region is CASSLASGTDTQYF. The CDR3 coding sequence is TGTGCCAGCAGCTTGGCTAGCGGGACAGATACGCAGTATTTT.

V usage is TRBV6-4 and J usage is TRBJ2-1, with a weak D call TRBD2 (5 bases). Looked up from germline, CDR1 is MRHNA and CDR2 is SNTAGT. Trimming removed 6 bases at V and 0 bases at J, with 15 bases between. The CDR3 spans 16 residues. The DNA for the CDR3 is TGTGCCAGCAGCCAACTAGGTACTAGCTCCTACAATGAGCAGTTCTTC. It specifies CASSQLGTSSYNEQFF.

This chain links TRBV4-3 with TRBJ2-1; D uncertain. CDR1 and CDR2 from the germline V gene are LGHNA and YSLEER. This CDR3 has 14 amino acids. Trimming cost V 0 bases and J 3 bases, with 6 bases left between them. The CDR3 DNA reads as TGCGCCAGCAGCCAAGATTGGGGCTACAATGAGCAGTTCTTC. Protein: CASSQDWGYNEQFF.

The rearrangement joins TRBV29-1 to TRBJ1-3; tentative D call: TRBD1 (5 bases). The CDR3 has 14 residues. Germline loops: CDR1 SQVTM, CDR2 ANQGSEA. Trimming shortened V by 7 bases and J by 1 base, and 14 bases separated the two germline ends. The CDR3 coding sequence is TGCAGCGCCACCGACGGGGGATCTGGAAACACCATATATTTT. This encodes CSATDGGSGNTIYF.

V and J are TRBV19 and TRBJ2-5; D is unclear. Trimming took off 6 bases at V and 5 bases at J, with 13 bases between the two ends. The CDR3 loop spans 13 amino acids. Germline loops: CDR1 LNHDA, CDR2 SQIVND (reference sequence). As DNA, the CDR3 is TGTGCCAGTAGCCCCGACGGAGAGGAGACCCAGTACTTC. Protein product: CASSPDGEETQYF.

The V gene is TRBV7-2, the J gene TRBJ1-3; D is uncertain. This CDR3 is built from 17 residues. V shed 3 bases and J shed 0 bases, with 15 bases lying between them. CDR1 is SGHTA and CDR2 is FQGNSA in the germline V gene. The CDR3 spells CASSLLRGSYSGNTIYF. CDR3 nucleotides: TGTGCCAGCAGCTTGCTCCGGGGTTCCTACTCTGGAAACACCATATATTTT.

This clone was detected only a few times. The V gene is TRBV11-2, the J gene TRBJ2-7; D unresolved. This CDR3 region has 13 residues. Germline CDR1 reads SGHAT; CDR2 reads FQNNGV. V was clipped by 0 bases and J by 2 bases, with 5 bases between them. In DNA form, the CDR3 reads TGTGCCAGCAGCTTAGATCCACCCTACGAGCAGTACGTC. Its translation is CASSLDPPYEQYV.

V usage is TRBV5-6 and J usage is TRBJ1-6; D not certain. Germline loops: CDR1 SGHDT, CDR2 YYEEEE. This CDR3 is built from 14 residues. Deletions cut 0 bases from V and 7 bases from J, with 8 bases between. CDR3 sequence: CASSLGQTNSPLHF. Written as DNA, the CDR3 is TGTGCCAGCAGCTTGGGGCAGACCAATTCACCCCTCCACTTT.

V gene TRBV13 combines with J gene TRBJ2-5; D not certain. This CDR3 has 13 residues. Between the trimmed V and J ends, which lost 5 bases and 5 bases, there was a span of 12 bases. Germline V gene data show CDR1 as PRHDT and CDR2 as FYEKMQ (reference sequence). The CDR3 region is CASSPSGFETQYF. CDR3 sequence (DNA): TGTGCCAGCAGCCCCTCAGGTTTTGAGACCCAGTACTTC.

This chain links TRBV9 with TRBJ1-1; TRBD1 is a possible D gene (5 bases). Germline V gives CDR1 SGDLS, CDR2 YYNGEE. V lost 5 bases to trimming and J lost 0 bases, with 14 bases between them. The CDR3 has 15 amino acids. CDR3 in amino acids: CASSPRQGLNTEAFF. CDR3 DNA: TGTGCCAGCAGTCCCCGGCAGGGCCTGAACACTGAAGCTTTCTTT.